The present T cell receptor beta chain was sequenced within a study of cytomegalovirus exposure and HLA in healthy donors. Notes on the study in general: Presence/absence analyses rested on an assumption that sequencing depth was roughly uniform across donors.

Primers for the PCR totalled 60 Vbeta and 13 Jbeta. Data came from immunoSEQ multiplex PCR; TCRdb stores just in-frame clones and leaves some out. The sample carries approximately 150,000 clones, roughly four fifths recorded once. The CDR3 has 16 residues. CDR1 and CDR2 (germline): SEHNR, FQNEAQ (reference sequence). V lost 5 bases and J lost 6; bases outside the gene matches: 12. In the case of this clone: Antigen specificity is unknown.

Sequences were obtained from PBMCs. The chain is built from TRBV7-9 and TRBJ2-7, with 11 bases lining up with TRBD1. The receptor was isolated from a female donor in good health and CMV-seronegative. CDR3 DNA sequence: TGTGCCAGCAGCCCCTCCGGGACAGGGGGACACTCCGAGCAGTACTTC. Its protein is CASSPSGTGGHSEQYF.